The 9 T cell receptor beta chains given below trace back to one sample, sequenced in a study of blood T cell repertoires in COVID-19 (dated by TCRdb to 2019 to 2021). Library prep was done by the immunoSEQ multiplex PCR assay. The clones in this table, taken by TCRdb from immuneACCESS, are in-frame only. Not every clone is retained; where verified, under half of the shortfall comes from an unresolved V gene, and the cause of the rest is unknown. Present in this sample are about 180,000 clones, approximately 90% of which were seen just once. Of the sample, 3.5% to 5% is held by the ten largest clones. The sample taken for sequencing was peripheral blood. The receptors shown here come from a woman in her thirties with acute or convalescent COVID-19.

The J gene is TRBJ1-4, the V gene TRBV11-2; D ambiguous. The length of the CDR3 is 14 residues. Germline-derived CDR1 and CDR2 are SGHAT and FQNNGV. Trimming stripped 5 bases from V and 6 bases from J, with 13 bases between. CDR3 coding DNA: TGTGCCAGCAGCGCCCGAGGGAGGGATGAAAAACTGTTTTTT. This sequence encodes CASSARGRDEKLFF.

This rearrangement joins TRBV28 to TRBJ1-1; D might be TRBD1 (5 bases). CDR1 is MDHEN and CDR2 is SYDVKM in the germline V gene. The ends were cut back, 7 bases at V and 4 bases at J, with 10 bases in the middle. This CDR3 has 12 residues. The CDR3 region is CASIGGGTEAFF. CDR3 in DNA: TGTGCCAGCATTGGGGGGGGCACTGAAGCTTTCTTT. Supplemented by reference TRBV28 and TRBJ1-1, the full variable domain reads DVKVTQSSRYLVKRTGEKVFLECVQDMDHENMFWYRQDPGLGLRLIYFSYDVKMKEKGDIPEGYSVSREKKERFSLILESASTNQTSMYLCASIGGGTEAFFGQGTRLTVV.

The chain's CDR3 is CASRRRSYNEQFF. Here the CDR3 DNA reads TGTGCCAGCAGAAGACGGAGCTACAATGAGCAGTTCTTC. The chain joins TRBV6-5 to TRBJ2-1; D remains ambiguous. The V and J ends lost 6 bases and 3 bases respectively, with 9 bases between them. This CDR3 has 13 amino acids. The germline V gene encodes CDR1 MNHEY and CDR2 SVGAGI.

The rearrangement links TRBV4-1 to TRBJ1-5, with D possibly being TRBD1 (6 bases). Trimming stripped 2 bases from V and 9 bases from J, with 23 bases between. Germline V CDR1 and CDR2: MGHRA, YSYEKL. The CDR3 length is 17 residues. The chain's CDR3 is CASSQMGLTGKGRPQHF. The CDR3 DNA reads as TGCGCCAGCAGCCAAATGGGGCTCACAGGGAAGGGTCGGCCCCAGCATTTT.

DNA of the CDR3: TGTGCCAGCAGTCTTCCCGGGACAGGGGATGAGGAGCAGTTCTTC. Translation gives CASSLPGTGDEEQFF. This rearrangement joins TRBV6-5 to TRBJ2-1; 10 positions agree with TRBD1. Germline V gene sequence: CDR1 MNHEY, CDR2 SVGAGI. The ends lost 5 bases at V and 10 bases at J; junction bases unmatched: 11. The CDR3 contains 15 residues.

V is TRBV5-1 and J is TRBJ2-3; TRBD2 aligns across 13 bases. In germline, CDR1 is SGHRS, CDR2 YFSETQ. The CDR3 consists of 14 residues. V lost 7 bases to trimming and J lost 2 bases; unmatched junction nucleotides: 1. The CDR3 bases are TGCGCCAGCGGGACTAGCGGGGCCACAGATACGCAGTATTTT. This codes for CASGTSGATDTQYF.

The chain carries TRBV11-2 and TRBJ1-6, with D uncertain. The germline gives CDR1 SGHAT, CDR2 FQNNGV. V was shortened by 1 base and J by 6 bases, with 10 bases between the two germline ends. The CDR3 sequence is 15 residues long. CDR3 protein: CASSLVEGSNSPLHF. The CDR3 region has the DNA TGTGCCAGCAGCTTAGTGGAGGGTAGTAATTCACCCCTCCACTTT.

The chain links TRBV5-6 to TRBJ2-3, with 10 bases aligning to TRBD1. CDR3 length: 14 residues. With V trimmed by 4 bases and J by 3 bases, 2 bases remained unmatched. The germline gives CDR1 SGHDT, CDR2 YYEEEE. CDR3 amino acids: CASSRDRGTDTQYF. In nucleotides, the CDR3 is TGTGCCAGCAGCCGGGACAGGGGAACAGATACGCAGTATTTT.

V usage is TRBV3-1 (or the pseudogene TRBV3-2) and J usage is TRBJ2-3; 9 positions agree with TRBD2. CDR1 LGHDT and CDR2 YNNKEL come from the germline V gene (reference sequence). This CDR3 comprises 15 residues. The junction had 4 bases not matched to a gene; V was cut back by 5 bases and J by 1 base. The CDR3 region is CASSETSGGTDTQYF. In DNA form, the CDR3 reads TGTGCCAGCAGCGAGACTAGCGGAGGCACAGATACGCAGTATTTT.